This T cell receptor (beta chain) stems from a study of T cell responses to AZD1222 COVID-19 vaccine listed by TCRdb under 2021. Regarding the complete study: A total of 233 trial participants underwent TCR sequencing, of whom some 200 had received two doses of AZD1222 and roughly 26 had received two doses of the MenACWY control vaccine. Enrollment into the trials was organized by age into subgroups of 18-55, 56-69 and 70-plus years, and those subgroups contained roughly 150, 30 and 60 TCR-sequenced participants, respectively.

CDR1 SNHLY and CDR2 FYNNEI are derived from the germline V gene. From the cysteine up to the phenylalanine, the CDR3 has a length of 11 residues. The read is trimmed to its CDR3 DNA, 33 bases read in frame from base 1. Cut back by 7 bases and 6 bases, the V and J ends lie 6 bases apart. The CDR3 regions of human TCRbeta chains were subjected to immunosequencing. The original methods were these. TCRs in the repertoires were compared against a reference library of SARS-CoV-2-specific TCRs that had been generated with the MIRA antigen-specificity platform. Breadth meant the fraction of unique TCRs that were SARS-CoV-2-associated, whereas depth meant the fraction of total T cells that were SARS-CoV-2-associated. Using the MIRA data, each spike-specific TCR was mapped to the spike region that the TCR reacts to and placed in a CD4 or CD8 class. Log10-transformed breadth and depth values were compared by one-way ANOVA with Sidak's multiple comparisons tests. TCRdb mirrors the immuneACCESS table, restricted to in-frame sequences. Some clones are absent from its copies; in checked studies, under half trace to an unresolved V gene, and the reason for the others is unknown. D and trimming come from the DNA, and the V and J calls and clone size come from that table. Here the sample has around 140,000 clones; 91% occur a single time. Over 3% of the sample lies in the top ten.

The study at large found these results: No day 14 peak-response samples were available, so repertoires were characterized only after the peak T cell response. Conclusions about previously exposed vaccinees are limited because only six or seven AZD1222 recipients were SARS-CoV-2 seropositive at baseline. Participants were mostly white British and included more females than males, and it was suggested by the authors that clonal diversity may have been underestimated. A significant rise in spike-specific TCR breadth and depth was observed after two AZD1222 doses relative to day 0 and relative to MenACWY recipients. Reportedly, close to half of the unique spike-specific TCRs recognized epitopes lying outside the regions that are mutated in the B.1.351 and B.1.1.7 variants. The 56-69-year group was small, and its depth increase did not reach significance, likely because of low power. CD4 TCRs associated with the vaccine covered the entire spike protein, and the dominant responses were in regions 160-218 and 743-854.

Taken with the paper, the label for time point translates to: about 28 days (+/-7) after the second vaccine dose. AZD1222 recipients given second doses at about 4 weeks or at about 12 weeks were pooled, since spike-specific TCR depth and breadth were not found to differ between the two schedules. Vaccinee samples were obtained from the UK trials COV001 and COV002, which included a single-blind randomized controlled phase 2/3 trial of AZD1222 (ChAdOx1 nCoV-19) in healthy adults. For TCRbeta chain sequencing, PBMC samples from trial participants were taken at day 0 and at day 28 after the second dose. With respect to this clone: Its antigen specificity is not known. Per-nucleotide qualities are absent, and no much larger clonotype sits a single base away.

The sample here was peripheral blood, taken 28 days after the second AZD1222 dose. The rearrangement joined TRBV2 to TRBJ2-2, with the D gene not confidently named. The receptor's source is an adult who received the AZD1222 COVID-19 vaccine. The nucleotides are TGTGCCAGCAATAATCCCGGGGAGCTGTTTTTT. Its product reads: CASNNPGELFF.